This passage covers 20 T cell receptor beta chains from one sample sequenced in a study of CD8 T cells in Susac syndrome. Reverse transcription used roughly 0.5 to 1 ug RNA and random hexamers. TCRdb recomputed calls from the immunoSEQ multiplex PCR reads with MiXCR, one row per CDR3 protein. The data contain fewer than 80,000 distinct CDR3 sequences, roughly 94% of them seen just once; the ten biggest clones take up about 0.48%. The material sequenced was CD8+ T cells from PBMCs. These TCRs come from a human donor with Susac syndrome.

The CDR3, as DNA: TGTGCCAGCAGCCCTCCCGCTAGCGGACCATACAATGAGCAGTTCTTC. This gives the protein CASSPPASGPYNEQFF. The V gene is TRBV12-3 or TRBV12-4, the J gene TRBJ2-1; 7 bases agree with TRBD2. The V segment lost 6 bases and the J segment 4 bases; nucleotides outside the gene matches: 12. The CDR3 is made up of 16 amino acids.

V usage is TRBV12-5 and J usage is TRBJ1-1, with TRBD1 matching over 7 bases. CDR1 and CDR2 from the germline V gene are LGHNT and FRNRAP. V gave up 5 bases and J gave up 1 base; unmatched junction bases: 10. The CDR3 sequence is 16 residues long. CDR3: CASGLSTGKGNTEAFF. The CDR3 DNA follows: TGTGCTAGTGGTCTCTCGACAGGGAAGGGGAACACTGAAGCTTTCTTT. Filled out from reference TRBV12-5 and TRBJ1-1, the complete variable domain reads DARVTQTPRHKVTEMGQEVTMRCQPILGHNTVFWYRQTMMQGLELLAYFRNRAPLDDSGMPKDRFSAEMPDATLATLKIQPSEPRDSAVYFCASGLSTGKGNTEAFFGQGTRLTVV.

With respect to this clonotype: No DNA is shown, since the ends of the CDR3 on it are uncertain; the CDR3 is the one TCRdb lists. This chain links TRBV3-1 with TRBJ2-3; the tabulated D call, TRBD1, remains unverified against the DNA. The germline V gene encodes CDR1 LGHDT and CDR2 YNNKEL (reference sequence). The CDR3 has 18 amino acids, counting both end residues. Here the CDR3 reads CASSQLFGPAGDTDTQYF.

The V and J genes are TRBV29-1 and TRBJ2-2; 9 bases are a match to TRBD1. Looked up from germline, CDR1 is SQVTM and CDR2 is ANQGSEA. The CDR3 consists of 16 residues. V was clipped by 0 bases and J by 4 bases; unmatched bases: 6. CDR3 region: CSVEDRDRATTGELFF. The CDR3 nucleotides read TGCAGCGTTGAAGATCGGGACAGGGCTACCACCGGGGAGCTGTTTTTT.

The V gene is TRBV20-1, the J gene TRBJ2-7, with D perhaps matching TRBD1 (8 bases). This CDR3 has 15 amino acids. Germline loops: CDR1 DFQATT, CDR2 SNEGSKA (reference sequence). V lost 1 base and J lost 1, with 14 bases in between. This chain's CDR3 is CSARVNRGGSYEQYF. CDR3 sequence (DNA): TGCAGTGCTAGAGTTAACAGGGGGGGGTCCTACGAGCAGTACTTC.

The chain employs TRBV6-4 and TRBJ2-6; no reliable D call. Per germline, CDR1 MRHNA and CDR2 SNTAGT. Deletions cut 2 bases from V and 1 base from J, with 6 bases between. CDR3 length equals 15 residues. CDR3 nucleotides: TGTGCCAGCAGTGACAGTTTTTCTGGGGCCAACGTCCTGACTTTC. Its protein product is CASSDSFSGANVLTF.

This chain uses TRBV9 with TRBJ1-1; maybe TRBD1 (6 bases). This CDR3 is 15 amino acids long. Trimming took off 0 bases at V and 2 bases at J, with 11 bases between the two ends. Germline V gene lookup returns CDR1 SGDLS and CDR2 YYNGEE. CDR3 in amino acids: CASSVEGQGNTEAFF. CDR3 coding DNA: TGTGCCAGCAGCGTAGAGGGACAAGGAAACACTGAAGCTTTCTTT. The complete variable domain, with remaining parts taken from reference TRBV9 and TRBJ1-1, reads DSGVTQTPKHLITATGQRVTLRCSPRSGDLSVYWYQQSLDQGLQFLIQYYNGEERAKGNILERFSAQQFPDLHSELNLSSLELGDSALYFCASSVEGQGNTEAFFGQGTRLTVV.

The chain employs TRBV2 and TRBJ2-3, with 11 bases aligning to TRBD2. Germline lookup yields CDR1 SNHLY and CDR2 FYNNEI. The CDR3 consists of 15 residues. V lost 7 bases to trimming and J lost 4 bases; unmatched junction nucleotides: 7. The CDR3 nucleotides read TGTGCCAGCACTTCTAGCGGGGGGCCCTCAGATACGCAGTATTTT. Encoded protein: CASTSSGGPSDTQYF.

V usage is TRBV5-4 and J usage is TRBJ2-2, with D perhaps being TRBD1 or TRBD2 (5 bases each). Germline V gene lookup returns CDR1 SGHNT and CDR2 YYREEE (reference sequence). CDR3 length: 12 residues. V lost 3 bases, J lost 5 bases, and 5 bases lay in between. The CDR3, as DNA: TGTGCCAGCAGCTGGGGGACCGGGGAGCTGTTTTTT. Translating gives CASSWGTGELFF.

The chain employs TRBV25-1 and TRBJ1-2; D remains ambiguous. Trimming took off 8 bases at V and 8 bases at J, with 9 bases between the two ends. Germline V gene sequence: CDR1 MGHDK, CDR2 SYGVNS. This CDR3 has 10 amino acids. The CDR3, as DNA: TGTGCCAGCCGCAGGTCGGGCTACACCTTC. Translated: CASRRSGYTF.

The chain combines TRBV9 with TRBJ1-2; D perhaps matches TRBD1 (6 bases). V was shortened by 3 bases and J by 4 bases, with 16 bases between the two germline ends. Germline V lookup: CDR1 SGDLS, CDR2 YYNGEE. CDR3 length: 15 residues. The CDR3 nucleotides read TGTGCCAGCAGCGCTACCACAGGGACCTTCTATGGCTACACCTTC. Translated: CASSATTGTFYGYTF.

The gene calls are TRBV28 and TRBJ2-2; TRBD2 might be the D (5 bases). The CDR3 runs to 17 residues. CDR1 and CDR2 (germline): MDHEN, SYDVKM. V dropped 6 bases and J dropped 0 bases, with 17 bases sitting between them. CDR3 region: CASSRVGGLANTGELFF. The CDR3 region has the DNA TGTGCCAGCAGCCGAGTAGGCGGACTCGCGAACACCGGGGAGCTGTTTTTT.

This clonotype occurred once. The CDR3 is CASRGQGAVEAFF. CDR3 coding DNA: TGTGCCAGCAGGGGACAGGGGGCCGTTGAAGCTTTCTTT. This chain links TRBV2 with TRBJ1-1; 12 bases are a match to TRBD1. Germline V lookup: CDR1 SNHLY, CDR2 FYNNEI. The CDR3 loop spans 13 amino acids. The trim removed 6 bases at V and 7 bases at J, leaving 3 bases unmatched.

A single count supports this clonotype. The chain carries TRBV28 and TRBJ2-7, with 7 bases matching TRBD1. Germline CDR1 reads MDHEN; CDR2 reads SYDVKM. This CDR3 has 15 residues. V gave up 5 bases and J gave up 0 bases; unmatched junction bases: 7. This CDR3 reads CASSPPGQSSYEQYF. As DNA, the CDR3 is TGTGCCAGCAGTCCCCCGGGACAGAGCTCCTACGAGCAGTACTTC.

V is TRBV7-9 and J is TRBJ2-5; D remains unclear. V lost 4 bases and J 1 base, leaving 4 bases between the germline ends. Germline V CDR1 and CDR2: SEHNR, FQNEAQ (reference sequence). The CDR3 is 12 residues long. CDR3 sequence: CASSSIQETQYF. CDR3 DNA: TGTGCCAGCAGCTCGATCCAAGAGACCCAGTACTTC.

The chain recombines TRBV5-6 with TRBJ2-7, with 8 positions matching TRBD1. Germline CDR1 SGHDT, CDR2 YYEEEE. Unmatched junction bases numbered 10, after V lost 6 bases and J lost 5 bases. The CDR3 covers 14 residues. The CDR3 region is CASIPRQGLDEQYF. The CDR3 DNA follows: TGTGCCAGCATACCGAGACAGGGGCTCGACGAGCAGTACTTC.

This sequence joins TRBV24-1 and TRBJ2-5, with 10 bases matching TRBD2. J lost 7 bases, V lost 10 bases, and 11 bases had no gene match. Germline-derived CDR1 and CDR2 are KGHDR and SFDVKD. There are 14 residues in the CDR3. CDR3 sequence reads: CATYRLAGVWTQYF. The CDR3 nucleotides read TGTGCCACTTATAGGCTAGCGGGGGTTTGGACCCAGTACTTC.

The rearrangement uses TRBV7-8 and TRBJ1-2, with 7 bases that match TRBD1. This CDR3 is 15 amino acids long. V was clipped by 3 bases and J by 6 bases; unmatched bases: 10. In germline, CDR1 is SGHVS, CDR2 FQNEAQ. The DNA for the CDR3 is TGTGCCAGCAGCTTGGTGTCGAGGGGGCAGGATGGCTACACCTTC. As protein: CASSLVSRGQDGYTF.

This clonotype was detected once. The chain has TRBV4-2 and TRBJ1-1, with D unclear. This CDR3 has 15 amino acids. Per the germline V gene, CDR1 is LGHNA and CDR2 is YNFKEQ. Trimming removed 0 bases at V and 6 bases at J, with 14 bases between. This chain's CDR3 is CASSQDRMGTAEAFF. The CDR3 DNA sequence: TGTGCCAGCAGCCAAGATCGGATGGGAACGGCTGAAGCTTTCTTT.

The sample holds one count of this clonotype. CDR3 sequence: CASRGSYGYTF. As DNA, the CDR3 is TGTGCCAGCAGGGGCAGCTATGGCTACACCTTC. The chain links TRBV14 to TRBJ1-2; D remains unclear. Germline V gene sequence: CDR1 SGHDN, CDR2 FVKESK. There are 11 residues in the CDR3. The germline V and J ends were trimmed by 6 bases and 4 bases, with 6 bases remaining between them.